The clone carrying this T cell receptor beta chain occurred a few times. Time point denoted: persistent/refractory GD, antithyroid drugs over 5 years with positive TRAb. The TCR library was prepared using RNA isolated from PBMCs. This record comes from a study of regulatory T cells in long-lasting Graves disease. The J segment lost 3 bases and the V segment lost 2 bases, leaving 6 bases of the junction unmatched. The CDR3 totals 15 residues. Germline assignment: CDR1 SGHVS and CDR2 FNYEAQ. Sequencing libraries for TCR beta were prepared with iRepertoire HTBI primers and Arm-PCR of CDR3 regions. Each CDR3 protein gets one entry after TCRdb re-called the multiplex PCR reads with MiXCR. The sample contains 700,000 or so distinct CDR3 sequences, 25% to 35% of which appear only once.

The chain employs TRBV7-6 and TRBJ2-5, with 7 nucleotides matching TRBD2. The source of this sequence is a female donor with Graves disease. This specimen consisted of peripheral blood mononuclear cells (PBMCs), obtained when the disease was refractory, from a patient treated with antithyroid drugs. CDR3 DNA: TGTGCCAGCAGCTTAAGTCTGGGGGGGGAAGAGACCCAGTACTTC. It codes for CASSLSLGGEETQYF.